Listed here are 5 T cell receptor beta chains from one sample, sequenced in a study of T cell responses to AZD1222 COVID-19 vaccine. The protocol was immunoSEQ multiplex PCR, while the TCRdb copy is restricted to in-frame clones and leaves out a portion. This table has about 40,000 clones, just over 85% appearing once. The source was peripheral blood, collected 28 days after the second dose of the MenACWY control vaccine. Receptors originate from an adult who received the MenACWY meningococcal vaccine as a control.

This chain uses TRBV9 with TRBJ1-2; weak D call: TRBD1 (5 bases). Germline V CDR1 and CDR2: SGDLS, YYNGEE. This CDR3 is 15 amino acids long. V shed 2 bases and J shed 8 bases, with 19 bases lying between them. The CDR3 is CASSVLAGTSGGYTF. CDR3 sequence (DNA): TGTGCCAGCAGCGTCCTCGCTGGGACCTCAGGGGGCTACACCTTC.

J is TRBJ2-3 and V is TRBV7-9, with a tentative D call TRBD1 (5 bases). Trimming took off 6 bases at V and 6 bases at J, with 10 bases between the two ends. The CDR3 is made up of 12 amino acids. CDR1 and CDR2 from the germline V gene are SEHNR and FQNEAQ (reference sequence). In nucleotides, the CDR3 is TGTGCCAGCAGTCCTACAGGCGATACGCAGTATTTT. Translation gives CASSPTGDTQYF.

This chain links TRBV9 with TRBJ2-1; 9 nucleotides match TRBD2. V gave up 3 bases and J gave up 7 bases; unmatched junction bases: 5. The CDR3 has 14 residues. From germline, CDR1 is SGDLS and CDR2 YYNGEE. The CDR3 here is CASSAGGLANEQFF. As DNA, the CDR3 is TGTGCCAGCAGCGCCGGGGGACTAGCTAATGAGCAGTTCTTC.

The chain carries TRBV5-1 and TRBJ2-5; D possibly uses TRBD1 or TRBD2 (5 bases each). Between the trimmed V and J ends, which lost 2 bases and 2 bases, there was a span of 16 bases. This CDR3 region has 16 residues. Per the germline V gene, CDR1 is SGHRS and CDR2 is YFSETQ. The CDR3 loop reads CASSFTGGRRQETQYF. CDR3 bases: TGCGCCAGCAGCTTTACTGGGGGACGCAGGCAAGAGACCCAGTACTTC.

The V and J genes are TRBV21-1 and TRBJ2-7; TRBD1, the table's D call, was not compared with the DNA. TRBV21-1 is classified as a pseudogene. The CDR3 totals 19 residues. The CDR3 loop is CASTSKIVCMGQGPGEQYF. The CDR3 DNA reads TGTGCCAGCACCTCAAAAATCGTCTGTATGGGACAGGGGCCGGGGGAGCAGTACTTC.